This T cell receptor beta chain was sequenced during a study of shared clonotypes between healthy human individuals (dated by TCRdb to the early 2020s). Turning to the overall study: The cohort included three men and a couple of women between 18 and 49 years of age. Different laboratories and diverse techniques were used to prepare libraries and sequence TCR repertoires, to increase sequencing depth and limit assay-specific biases. To estimate repertoire size and how much clonotypes are shared between individuals, the study performed deep sequencing of blood TCR repertoires from a few healthy adults. For each donor, CD4 naive and CD4 memory were each given three plates, CD8 naive was given two plates, and CD8 memory was given one plate. Each donor's leukapheresis produced roughly between about 0.85 and 10 billion PBMCs. Here is what the overall study found, with its caveats: Compared with non-shared clonotypes, clonotypes shared by all four sorted-subset donors had higher generation probabilities. Sampling was restricted to blood, and TCR repertoires in tissue are likely to differ from TCR repertoires in blood. Because the study included only a small number of donors, the genetic and exposure-history diversity represented was limited. Rarefaction of sorted-subset datasets indicated incomplete sequencing despite the large sequencing depth. Across several donors, around 5% of naive CD4, more than 3% of naive CD8, 2.3% of memory CD4, and roughly 0.4% of memory CD8 clonotypes were shared. Larger estimated clonotype richness was generally found for naive subsets than for memory subsets. Pairwise subsampling indicated that sequencing depth was expected to affect the degree of clonotype sharing among donors.

The V and J ends are trimmed by 5 bases and 4 bases, leaving 9 bases between them. The CDR3 runs 13 residues from the cysteine to the phenylalanine. Of all the DNA, just the CDR3 is kept, 39 bases in frame from base 1. Sequences LNHDA (CDR1) and SQIVND (CDR2) are obtained from the germline V gene (reference sequence). The donors were healthy, HIV-negative adults who had no recently reported acute infections or vaccinations. Only Caucasian adults living in Nashville, Tennessee, USA were represented among the donors. CD4+ T cells were enriched through magnetic negative selection, after which naive cells were positively selected on CD45RA and the remaining negative fraction served as the memory subset. Blood was obtained by leukapheresis, after which PBMCs were separated by Ficoll-Histopaque density gradient centrifugation and cryopreserved in liquid nitrogen vapor phase. Analytical flow cytometry was used to check the purity and quantity of every magnetically sorted T cell population. Genomic DNA was isolated from every sorted fraction and measured by UV absorbance on a Nanodrop 2000c.

To note about this clone: Its antigen target is currently unknown. Base qualities are not recorded, but no much larger clone differs from it by a single base.

TCR CDR3 regions were amplified from genomic DNA by multiplex PCR using the deep immunoSEQ assay. Extracted genomic DNA from each cell subset was distributed evenly across all wells of several immunoSEQ 96-well plates, and each plate was treated as a replicate. For sorted subsets, each replicate PCR was loaded with 200 to 250 ng genomic DNA, equivalent to approximately 33,000 T cell genomes. Purified libraries were quantified with a Qubit 3.0 fluorometer, sized on a Bioanalyzer 2100, and re-quantified with the KAPA Library Quantification kit. Every immunoSEQ 96-well plate was sequenced on a separate single-read 150-cycle Illumina NextSeq 550 flow cell. As for the authors' bioinformatics: Because the immunoSEQ output held only junctional sequences and lacked quality scores, the filtering could not match the filtering applied to full-length reads. Sequences were annotated with PyIR, a Python wrapper for IgBLAST v1.9, using IMGT germline references to assign V/J genes and CDR3. Any read was removed if the V/J assignment was weak (E-value above 1e-6), the CDR3 was missing, or the read contained stop codons, out-of-frame junctions, or ambiguous translated residues. V3J clonotypes were defined as sequences sharing an identical inferred V gene, J gene, and CDR3 amino acid sequence. To compute the percentage overlap between repertoires, the number of shared unique clonotypes was divided by the size of the smaller repertoire. Three approaches were used to assess repertoire richness: RTK rarefaction, the Chao1 estimator, and Recon v2.1 estimates of unobserved clonotypes. For all TCRbeta clonotypes obtained by the gDNA method from a few donors, generation probabilities were computed with OLGA. The immuneACCESS repertoire file appears here via TCRdb, limited to in-frame rearrangements. These files lack a portion of the clones; in checked studies, under half of the deficit traces to unresolved V genes, and the cause of the others is not known. V, J and clone size reflect that table, while D and trimming were determined from the DNA. Within this sample are over a million clones, with 75% to 80% of them counted one time only. The biggest ten clones account for approximately 0.5% of the sample.

The rearrangement combines TRBV19 with TRBJ1-5, with the D gene too uncertain to name. This sequence originates from a man aged 18 to 35 in good health. Some clones in this sample may be carry-over from other donors' samples. Input material: memory CD4+ T cells from PBMCs. The cell subset or site label of this sample denotes: CD45RA-negative fraction. The DNA reads TGTGCCAGTAGTGTCGAGGGAAATCAGCCCCAGCATTTT. Translation gives CASSVEGNQPQHF.